The 22 T cell receptor beta chains below all came from one sample that was sequenced in a study of monozygotic twins with inflammatory bowel disease. TCRdb reworked the 5' RACE reads into one entry per CDR3 protein, no DNA. The ten top clones account for 5.6%, within a sample of just over 300,000 distinct CDR3 sequences. Sequences were obtained from blood. These receptor sequences come from a human donor with ulcerative colitis or Crohn's disease, or a healthy co-twin of an affected twin (not recorded which).

The chain has TRBV11-2 and TRBJ2-1; TCRdb reports TRBD2, a call that lacks DNA to check it against. Per the germline V gene, CDR1 is SGHAT and CDR2 is FQNNGV. This CDR3 has 16 residues. CDR3 sequence: CASSFPPSGSPNEQFF.

V is TRBV7-9 and J is TRBJ1-4; the D gene TCRdb calls, TRBD1, cannot be checked with no DNA. The CDR3 loop spans 16 amino acids. The V gene's germline CDR1 is SEHNR and CDR2 FQNEAQ (reference sequence). The CDR3 spells CASSLGQTALQEKLFF. Full variable domain (missing parts from reference TRBV7-9 and TRBJ1-4): DTGVSQNPRHKITKRGQNVTFRCDPISEHNRLYWYRQTLGQGPEFLTYFQNEAQLEKSRLLSDRFSAERPKGSFSTLEIQRTEQGDSAMYLCASSLGQTALQEKLFFGSGTQLSVL.

The chain recombines TRBV7-2 with TRBJ2-1; TCRdb proposes TRBD2, but this gene call is untestable without DNA. The CDR3 consists of 17 residues. Germline CDR1 reads SGHTA; CDR2 reads FQGNSA. CDR3 region: CASSLKLASGGAGEQFF. Variable domain in full (rest from reference TRBV7-2 and TRBJ2-1): GAGVSQSPSNKVTEKGKDVELRCDPISGHTALYWYRQSLGQGLEFLIYFQGNSAPDKSGLPSDRFSAERTGGSVSTLTIQRTQQEDSAVYLCASSLKLASGGAGEQFFGPGTRLTVL.

This chain links TRBV20-1 with TRBJ2-1; without DNA, the TCRdb call of TRBD2 cannot be checked. The CDR3 totals 14 residues. Germline V CDR1 and CDR2: DFQATT, SNEGSKA (reference sequence). The CDR3: CSARMSGENNEQFF.

J is TRBJ2-3 and V is TRBV12-3 or TRBV12-4. The CDR3 length is 11 residues. The CDR3 sequence is CASTGTDTQYF.

The gene calls are TRBV6-5 and TRBJ1-5; TCRdb lists TRBD1, though no DNA is available to test this call. The length of the CDR3 is 14 residues. The V gene's germline CDR1 is MNHEY and CDR2 SVGAGI. CDR3: CASSYVGHGQPQHF.

V usage is TRBV30 and J usage is TRBJ1-4. The CDR3 contains 13 residues. The germline V gene encodes CDR1 GTSNPN and CDR2 SVGIG (reference sequence). This CDR3 reads CAWSVLRNEKLFF. The full variable domain, rest sourced from reference TRBV30 and TRBJ1-4, is SQTIHQWPATLVQPVGSPLSLECTVEGTSNPNLYWYRQAAGRGLQLLFYSVGIGQISSEVPQNLSASRPQDRQFILSSKKLLLSDSGFYLCAWSVLRNEKLFFGSGTQLSVL.

V gene TRBV15 combines with J gene TRBJ2-7; with no DNA, the TCRdb D assignment of TRBD2 cannot be verified. CDR1 LNHNV and CDR2 YYDKDF come from the germline V gene (reference sequence). The length of the CDR3 is 14 residues. The CDR3 loop reads CATSRVGGGYEQYF.

The chain is built from TRBV19 and TRBJ1-5. CDR1 LNHDA and CDR2 SQIVND come from the germline V gene (reference sequence). CDR3 length: 15 amino acids. The CDR3 loop reads CASRTSQVSNQPQHF.

The V gene is TRBV20-1, the J gene TRBJ2-1. The CDR3 runs to 12 residues. Germline values: CDR1 DFQATT, CDR2 SNEGSKA (reference sequence). CDR3 residues: CSAGEFRNEQFF.

The CDR3 sequence is CASILAPASYEQYF. The V call is TRBV5-1, the J call TRBJ2-7; the TRBD1 assignment by TCRdb is unverifiable without DNA. Per the germline V gene, CDR1 is SGHRS and CDR2 is YFSETQ. The CDR3 is 14 amino acids.

V and J are TRBV7-8 and TRBJ2-4; the TCRdb call, TRBD2, lacks DNA for checking. Germline CDR1 is SGHVS and CDR2 is FQNEAQ. This CDR3 has 20 amino acids. This chain's CDR3 is CASSSGTEREARLSKNIQYF.

The chain is built from TRBV12-3 or TRBV12-4 and TRBJ2-1; TCRdb's D call of TRBD1 is untestable without DNA. CDR3 length: 14 residues. The CDR3 loop is CASSRQGGFNEQFF.

The rearrangement joins TRBV5-1 to TRBJ2-7; TCRdb names TRBD1, which stays unverified in the absence of DNA. The CDR3 is made up of 14 amino acids. Germline V gives CDR1 SGHRS, CDR2 YFSETQ. The CDR3 here is CASRTGTQSYEQYF.

V usage is TRBV5-1 and J usage is TRBJ2-2; the D call from TCRdb, TRBD2, cannot be confirmed without DNA. The CDR3 spans 15 residues. The germline CDR1 and CDR2 sequences are SGHRS and YFSETQ. The CDR3 region is CASSQTRTRNGELFF.

The gene calls are TRBV12-3 or TRBV12-4 and TRBJ1-4; TCRdb indicates TRBD1, and absent DNA this call remains unverified. The CDR3 extends over 15 amino acids. This chain's CDR3 is CASSPPTGGSEKLFF.

The chain couples TRBV24-1 to TRBJ2-5; the TCRdb D gene call, TRBD1, has no DNA to confirm it. CDR1 and CDR2 from the germline V gene are KGHDR and SFDVKD. The CDR3 is 17 amino acids. CDR3 sequence reads: CATSDADGTRKRETQYF.

The chain is built from TRBV5-1 and TRBJ2-3. Germline CDR1 is SGHRS and CDR2 is YFSETQ. The CDR3 is 12 amino acids. CDR3 sequence: CASSLPDLPQYF. Complete variable domain (other parts from reference TRBV5-1 and TRBJ2-3): KAGVTQTPRYLIKTRGQQVTLSCSPISGHRSVSWYQQTPGQGLQFLFEYFSETQRNKGNFPGRFSGRQFSNSRSEMNVSTLELGDSALYLCASSLPDLPQYFGPGTRLTVL.

This chain joins TRBV7-1 and TRBJ1-3; TCRdb calls TRBD1, which cannot be checked without DNA. TRBV7-1 is placed among ORFs of uncertain function. The CDR3 totals 16 residues. This CDR3 reads CASSSGPGQGRNTIYF.

This sequence joins TRBV9 and TRBJ2-5; as DNA is missing, the TRBD1 call by TCRdb cannot be tested. CDR3 size: 14 residues. From germline, CDR1 is SGDLS and CDR2 YYNGEE. The CDR3 protein is CASSVGGIQETQYF.

This chain links TRBV10-2 with TRBJ1-2. Germline V CDR1 and CDR2: WSHSY, SAAADI. The CDR3 loop spans 14 amino acids. The CDR3 spells CASSESSANYGYTF.

The chain is built from TRBV20-1 and TRBJ2-5; TCRdb selects TRBD2, and the lack of DNA leaves this call unchecked. The CDR3 sequence is 13 residues long. The germline V gene encodes CDR1 DFQATT and CDR2 SNEGSKA (reference sequence). The chain's CDR3 is CSALTSGGETQYF.